This T cell receptor beta chain was found in a study of early T cells in non-severe SARS-CoV-2 infection. Study details: The study sequenced bulk RNA from unsorted whole blood, with chains unpaired.

The CDR3 has 14 residues. Trimming took off 1 base at V and 6 bases at J, with 14 bases between the two ends. The germline V gene has CDR1 SGHNT and CDR2 YYREEE (reference sequence). Tagging with unique molecular identifiers was applied to individual cDNA molecules. TCRdb fed the 5' RACE reads into MiXCR, producing one record per CDR3 protein. The data hold some 60,000 distinct CDR3 sequences, with about 9.1% observed a single time. This clonotype was recorded at least ten times. The gene calls are TRBV5-4 and TRBJ2-7, with D perhaps matching TRBD2 (5 bases). Sample: whole blood. The source is an adult who was a healthcare worker with PCR-confirmed SARS-CoV-2 infection or an uninfected control (not recorded which). The CDR3 nucleotides are TGTGCCAGCAGCTTGATGGCTAGTGAGGGCGAGCAGTACTTC. The encoded protein is CASSLMASEGEQYF.